Below, 7 T cell receptor beta chains from the same sample are listed, as sequenced in a study of OX40 agonist ivuxolimab in advanced cancers. The assay was immunoSEQ multiplex PCR, and TCRdb's table has in-frame clones only and misses some. The data show roughly 100,000 clones, with about 87% seen just once and around 0.85% held by the top ten. Here the sequenced sample was CD4+ or CD8+ T cells sorted from blood, taken in a trial of the OX40 agonist ivuxolimab. These receptors all stem from an adult with an advanced solid tumor such as melanoma, head and neck, liver or kidney cancer.

The chain employs TRBV6-5 and TRBJ1-2; maybe TRBD1 (5 bases). This CDR3 spans 13 amino acids. Trimming took off 6 bases at V and 4 bases at J, with 12 bases between the two ends. Germline V gives CDR1 MNHEY, CDR2 SVGAGI. CDR3 in amino acids: CASSSGGGYGYTF. Here the CDR3 DNA reads TGTGCCAGCAGCTCCGGGGGAGGCTATGGCTACACCTTC.

V is TRBV4-3 and J is TRBJ2-1, with unresolved D. V lost 2 bases and J lost 9, with 14 bases in between. Germline CDR1 is LGHNA and CDR2 is YSLEER. The CDR3 has 14 amino acids. The CDR3 spells CASSQFSFDGEQFF. The CDR3 region has the DNA TGCGCCAGCAGCCAATTTTCTTTCGACGGTGAGCAGTTCTTC.

The chain employs TRBV7-2 and TRBJ2-1; D possibly corresponds to TRBD2 (5 bases). The CDR3 runs 14 residues. V was clipped by 4 bases and J by 8 bases, with 15 bases between them. CDR1 and CDR2 (germline): SGHTA, FQGNSA. The CDR3 region is CASSSGLAGDEQFF. In DNA, the CDR3 is TGTGCCAGCAGCTCCGGACTGGCGGGCGATGAGCAGTTCTTC. The complete variable domain, with remaining parts taken from reference TRBV7-2 and TRBJ2-1, reads GAGVSQSPSNKVTEKGKDVELRCDPISGHTALYWYRQSLGQGLEFLIYFQGNSAPDKSGLPSDRFSAERTGGSVSTLTIQRTQQEDSAVYLCASSSGLAGDEQFFGPGTRLTVL.

V usage is TRBV4-3 and J usage is TRBJ1-3, with TRBD1 as a possible D gene (6 bases). The germline V gene encodes CDR1 LGHNA and CDR2 YSLEER. V dropped 3 bases and J dropped 3 bases, with 12 bases sitting between them. This CDR3 has 15 residues. In DNA, the CDR3 is TGCGCCAGCAGCCAGGAACAGGGATATGGAAACACCATATATTTT. Protein product: CASSQEQGYGNTIYF.

The chain couples TRBV28 to TRBJ1-2; 7 nucleotides agree with TRBD1. The CDR3 is 12 residues long. From germline, CDR1 is MDHEN and CDR2 SYDVKM. V lost 3 bases to trimming and J lost 7 bases; unmatched junction nucleotides: 2. CDR3 in DNA: TGTGCCAGCAGTTTTAACAGGGGTGGCTACACCTTC. Amino acid sequence: CASSFNRGGYTF.

This clone has only a few counts. The chain is built from TRBV19 and TRBJ1-2, with D maybe TRBD1 (5 bases). CDR1 and CDR2 (germline): LNHDA, SQIVND (reference sequence). The CDR3 contains 12 residues. V gave up 6 bases and J gave up 6 bases, with 11 bases separating them. The CDR3 bases are TGTGCCAGTAGCCCAGCAGGGAATGGCTACACCTTC. It yields the protein CASSPAGNGYTF.

The chain combines TRBV7-2 with TRBJ2-7; TRBD1 or TRBD2 may be the D gene (5 bases each). This CDR3 spans 15 amino acids. Germline CDR1 is SGHTA and CDR2 is FQGNSA. The germline V and J ends were trimmed by 5 bases and 2 bases, with 16 bases remaining between them. Here the CDR3 reads CASSAAGTRTYEQYF. The CDR3 nucleotides read TGTGCCAGCAGCGCAGCCGGGACCCGGACCTACGAGCAGTACTTC.